These T cell receptor beta chains were read from a single sample in a study of blood T cell repertoires in COVID-19. The assay was immunoSEQ multiplex PCR, and TCRdb's table has in-frame clones only and misses some. Seen here are about 91,000 clones, roughly 91% observed once, and the top ten hold 4.5% to 6%. The sequenced sample was peripheral blood. The receptors originated from a woman older than 75 with active COVID-19. The CDR3 runs from the conserved cysteine through the conserved F or W. A D gene is named only where the DNA matches it firmly. Not every row has a clone size; where given, it reads once, few, many or a size class.

>NA|TRBV19|TRBJ1-2|NA
CASSTYSGVHGYTF
TGTGCCAGTAGTACTTATTCAGGGGTCCATGGCTACACCTTC
>NA|TRBV3-1/TRBV3-2|TRBJ2-5|NA
CASSPTGTQKETQYF
TGTGCCAGCAGCCCTACCGGGACTCAAAAAGAGACCCAGTACTTC
>NA|TRBV5-6|TRBJ2-5|NA
CASTFSGYTGETQYF
TGTGCCAGCACTTTCTCCGGATACACAGGGGAGACCCAGTACTTC
>NA|TRBV6-5|TRBJ2-3|TRBD1
CASSYLDRGTQYF
TGTGCCAGCAGTTACCTCGACAGGGGAACGCAGTATTTT
>once|TRBV9|TRBJ1-1|NA
CASSVDQGWTEAFF
TGTGCCAGCAGCGTAGACCAGGGATGGACTGAAGCTTTCTTT
>NA|TRBV9|TRBJ2-1|TRBD2
CASSEGTSHYNEQFF
TGTGCCAGCAGCGAGGGGACTAGCCACTACAATGAGCAGTTCTTC
>NA|TRBV2|TRBJ1-6|NA
CASTRSGDSPLHF
TGTGCCAGCACTAGAAGCGGGGATTCACCCCTCCACTTT
>NA|TRBV28|TRBJ2-5|NA
CASTPIKSGETQYF
TGTGCCAGCACCCCGATAAAGTCGGGGGAGACCCAGTACTTC
>NA|TRBV28|TRBJ2-1|TRBD2
CASRLAPPREQFF
TGTGCCAGTCGACTAGCGCCACCCAGGGAGCAGTTCTTC
>NA|TRBV7-9|TRBJ2-2|NA
CASSSTGELFF
TGTGCCAGCAGCTCAACCGGGGAGCTGTTTTTT
>NA|TRBV5-1|TRBJ2-7|NA
CASSLVSSYEQYF
TGCGCCAGCAGCTTGGTGAGCTCCTACGAGCAGTACTTC
>NA|TRBV29-1|TRBJ2-5|NA
CSVEDLGRQETQYF
TGCAGCGTTGAAGATCTCGGCAGGCAAGAGACCCAGTACTTC
>NA|TRBV9|TRBJ2-1|NA
CASSLRDNSYNEQFF
TGTGCCAGCAGCCTACGGGACAATTCCTACAATGAGCAGTTCTTC
>NA|TRBV5-1|TRBJ2-2|NA
CASSLMGASGELFF
TGCGCCAGCAGCTTGATGGGGGCGTCAGGGGAGCTGTTTTTT
>NA|TRBV14|TRBJ2-6|TRBD1
CASSRTGAGANVLTF
TGTGCCAGCAGCCGCACAGGGGCTGGGGCCAACGTCCTGACTTTC
>few|TRBV5-4|TRBJ1-6|TRBD1
CASSLNRGNSPLHF
TGTGCCAGCAGCTTGAACAGGGGGAATTCACCCCTCCACTTT
>NA|TRBV6-2/TRBV6-3|TRBJ2-2|NA
CASSSADTGELFF
TGTGCCAGCAGCTCGGCGGACACCGGGGAGCTGTTTTTT
>NA|TRBV6-1|TRBJ2-7|TRBD1
CASSETGAHSFSEQYF
TGTGCCAGCAGCGAAACAGGGGCCCACTCTTTTTCCGAGCAGTACTTC
>NA|TRBV5-1|TRBJ2-1|NA
CASSGIAESSEQFF
TGCGCCAGCAGCGGAATAGCGGAATCGAGTGAGCAGTTCTTC
>NA|TRBV6-1|TRBJ2-1|TRBD2
CASSALQARLAGYNEQFF
TGTGCCAGCAGTGCGCTCCAAGCCAGACTAGCGGGCTACAATGAGCAGTTCTTC
>NA|TRBV12-3/TRBV12-4|TRBJ1-2|NA
CASRDSRRYGYTF
TGTGCCAGCAGGGACAGCCGACGCTATGGCTACACCTTC
>once|TRBV7-2|TRBJ1-1|NA
CASSFQNTEAFF
TGTGCCAGCAGCTTCCAGAACACTGAAGCTTTCTTT
>NA|TRBV3-1/TRBV3-2|TRBJ1-2|TRBD1
CASSPLRQGLGYTF
TGTGCCAGCAGCCCCCTAAGACAGGGTTTGGGCTACACCTTC
>NA|TRBV9|TRBJ2-2|TRBD1
CASSFRGSGQGAGELFF
TGTGCCAGCAGCTTCAGAGGATCAGGGCAGGGGGCCGGGGAGCTGTTTTTT
>NA|TRBV28|TRBJ2-1|NA
CASSLVEGSSYNEQFF
TGTGCCAGCAGTTTAGTGGAGGGAAGCTCCTACAATGAGCAGTTCTTC
>NA|TRBV4-2|TRBJ2-7|NA
CASSPKGRGSEQYF
TGTGCCAGCAGTCCGAAGGGCCGGGGGAGCGAGCAGTACTTC
>NA|TRBV10-3|TRBJ2-1|TRBD2
CAIGTSGGYSYNEQFF
TGTGCCATCGGAACTAGCGGGGGCTACTCCTACAATGAGCAGTTCTTC
>NA|TRBV7-2|TRBJ2-5|NA
CASSIVGGSTYETQYF
TGTGCCAGCAGCATAGTAGGTGGGTCGACATACGAGACCCAGTACTTC
>NA|TRBV28|TRBJ1-4|NA
CASLQGTNEKLFF
TGTGCCAGCCTACAGGGTACTAACGAAAAACTGTTTTTT
>few|TRBV7-3|TRBJ2-2|NA
CASSSGITGELFF
TGTGCCAGCAGCTCCGGTATCACCGGGGAGCTGTTTTTT
>NA|TRBV6-1|TRBJ1-5|TRBD1
CASSEGQSNQPQHF
TGTGCCAGCAGTGAGGGACAGAGTAATCAGCCCCAGCATTTT
>NA|TRBV12-3/TRBV12-4|TRBJ1-5|TRBD1
CASQGGNQPQHF
TGTGCCAGCCAGGGGGGCAATCAGCCCCAGCATTTT
>NA|TRBV11-2|TRBJ2-3|TRBD2
CVGGLAGSDTQYF
TGTGTCGGGGGACTAGCCGGATCAGATACGCAGTATTTT
>NA|TRBV2|TRBJ2-1|TRBD2
CASSVEAGVYNEQFF
TGTGCCAGCAGTGTGGAAGCGGGAGTTTACAATGAGCAGTTCTTC
>NA|TRBV28|TRBJ1-2|TRBD1
CASSSLDRGYGYTF
TGTGCCAGCAGTTCCCTTGACAGGGGCTATGGCTACACCTTC
>NA|TRBV2|TRBJ1-5|TRBD1
CASSEIRQGSQPQHF
TGTGCCAGCAGTGAAATCCGACAGGGGAGTCAGCCCCAGCATTTT
>NA|TRBV9|TRBJ2-1|TRBD2
CASSVSGSAGVEQFF
TGTGCCAGCAGCGTTAGCGGGTCGGCCGGGGTTGAGCAGTTCTTC
>NA|TRBV5-8|TRBJ2-7|TRBD1
CASSEKGARSYEQYF
TGTGCCAGCAGCGAAAAGGGGGCGAGGTCCTACGAGCAGTACTTC
>NA|TRBV5-5|TRBJ2-7|TRBD2
CASSLGSGAPYEQYF
TGTGCCAGCAGCTTGGGTAGCGGGGCCCCGTACGAGCAGTACTTC
>NA|TRBV11-2|TRBJ2-7|NA
CASSLDRVSYEQYF
TGTGCCAGCAGCTTAGACAGGGTGTCCTACGAGCAGTACTTC
>NA|TRBV7-8|TRBJ1-5|NA
CASSLAGSLWAQHF
TGTGCCAGCAGCTTAGCGGGGAGTCTCTGGGCCCAGCATTTT
>NA|TRBV6-6|TRBJ2-7|TRBD2
CASTSQRETSPEQYF
TGTGCCAGCACATCCCAGCGGGAGACCTCTCCGGAGCAGTACTTC
>NA|TRBV5-1|TRBJ2-7|NA
CASSVNADYEQYF
TGCGCCAGCAGCGTTAACGCGGATTACGAGCAGTACTTC
>NA|TRBV7-9|TRBJ2-5|TRBD1
CASSLGQGLGETQYF
TGTGCCAGCAGCCTCGGACAGGGGCTAGGGGAGACCCAGTACTTC
>NA|TRBV5-1|TRBJ2-2|NA
CASSLRTELTGELFF
TGCGCCAGCAGCTTGCGGACAGAGTTGACCGGGGAGCTGTTTTTT
>NA|TRBV14|TRBJ2-5|NA
CASSQVHSDGTQYF
TGTGCCAGCAGCCAAGTCCATAGCGACGGGACCCAGTACTTC
>once|TRBV7-3|TRBJ2-2|TRBD1
CASSLQGPNTGELFF
TGTGCCAGCAGCCTACAGGGGCCGAACACCGGGGAGCTGTTTTTT
>NA|TRBV18|TRBJ2-1|TRBD1
CASSPGTGEHEQFF
TGTGCCAGCTCACCCGGGACAGGGGAACATGAGCAGTTCTTC
>NA|TRBV5-6|TRBJ1-2|NA
CASSPYTYGSYGYTF
TGTGCCAGCAGCCCTTACACCTACGGGAGCTATGGCTACACCTTC
>few|TRBV6-2/TRBV6-3|TRBJ2-7|NA
CASSYSNQYEQYF
TGTGCCAGCAGTTACTCGAATCAGTACGAGCAGTACTTC
>NA|TRBV7-9|TRBJ2-1|NA
CASSFDSYNEQFF
TGTGCCAGCAGCTTCGACAGCTACAATGAGCAGTTCTTC
>NA|TRBV7-9|TRBJ2-1|TRBD2
CASSLTGTSGINEQFF
TGTGCCAGCAGCTTAACCGGGACTAGCGGGATCAATGAGCAGTTCTTC
>NA|TRBV15|TRBJ2-3|NA
CATQRVPMEDTQYF
TGTGCCACCCAGCGGGTCCCGATGGAAGATACGCAGTATTTT
>NA|TRBV5-5|TRBJ2-7|TRBD1
CASSDDRGYEQYF
TGTGCCAGCAGCGATGACAGGGGATACGAGCAGTACTTC
>NA|TRBV2|TRBJ1-4|TRBD1
CASSEAGRGSEKLFF
TGTGCCAGCAGTGAAGCTGGCAGGGGGAGTGAAAAACTGTTTTTT
>NA|TRBV7-9|TRBJ2-1|NA
CASAGGQRSYNEQFF
TGTGCCAGCGCCGGGGGGCAACGCTCCTACAATGAGCAGTTCTTC
>NA|TRBV28|TRBJ1-1|NA
CASSSQGYTEAFF
TGTGCCAGCAGTTCACAGGGCTACACTGAAGCTTTCTTT
>NA|TRBV11-2|TRBJ2-2|TRBD2
CASSLSGRAYTGELFF
TGTGCCAGCAGCTTAAGCGGGAGGGCCTACACCGGGGAGCTGTTTTTT
>once|TRBV20-1|TRBJ2-2|NA
CSASTSRSNTGELFF
TGCAGTGCTAGTACTAGTAGATCGAACACCGGGGAGCTGTTTTTT